Listed below are T cell receptor beta chains from one sample, sequenced in a study of blood T cells in healthy people across ages. TCRdb processed the 5' RACE reads anew with MiXCR; each CDR3 protein has one entry. Of hundreds of thousands of distinct CDR3 sequences in the sample, about 21% are singletons; the top ten hold roughly 3.7%. Input material: blood. The receptors were sampled from a man in his 70s in good health. Both conserved end residues are part of each CDR3. Each record gives: J gene, D gene, clone size, V gene, CDR3 protein, CDR3 DNA. A D gene is named only where the DNA matches it firmly. A clone size is listed for some rows: how often the clone was seen (once, few, many), or a class if it is expanded.

TRBJ1-5,TRBD1,many,TRBV12-3/TRBV12-4,CASRDRGYQPQHF,TGTGCCAGCAGGGACAGGGGGTATCAGCCCCAGCATTTT
TRBJ2-1,TRBD2,few,TRBV6-4,CASSVASGGSSYNEQFF,TGTGCCAGCAGTGTGGCTAGCGGGGGGAGCTCCTACAATGAGCAGTTCTTC
TRBJ2-4,TRBD2,few,TRBV18,CASSPSLAVAKNIQYF,TGTGCCAGCTCACCAAGTCTAGCGGTGGCCAAAAACATTCAGTACTTC
TRBJ2-1,TRBD2,-,TRBV5-1,CASSSLAGEYNEQFF,TGCGCCAGCAGCTCTCTAGCGGGAGAATATAATGAGCAGTTCTTC
TRBJ1-6,-,-,TRBV7-3,CASSLSNQGTPLHF,TGTGCCAGCAGCTTATCTAACCAAGGAACACCCCTCCACTTT
TRBJ1-3,-,-,TRBV9,CASSPHRQSSGNTIYF,TGTGCCAGCAGCCCTCACCGACAGAGCTCTGGAAACACCATATATTTT
TRBJ1-1,-,few,TRBV5-4,CASSFADSNTEAFF,TGTGCCAGCAGCTTTGCAGACTCGAACACTGAAGCTTTCTTT
TRBJ2-7,TRBD1,few,TRBV2,CASSGLGQGISYEQYF,TGTGCCAGCAGTGGCTTGGGACAGGGGATAAGCTACGAGCAGTACTTC
TRBJ2-1,TRBD2,-,TRBV7-8,CASSLVTREIYNEQFF,TGTGCCAGCAGCTTAGTAACGCGGGAGATCTACAATGAGCAGTTCTTC
TRBJ2-7,TRBD2,few,TRBV20-1,CSASPTSGPYEQYF,TGCAGTGCTTCACCGACTAGCGGCCCCTACGAGCAGTACTTC
TRBJ1-1,-,-,TRBV5-1,CASSSLDMNTEAFF,TGCGCCAGCAGCTCCTTGGATATGAACACTGAAGCTTTCTTT
TRBJ2-3,-,few,TRBV7-6,CASSLAILQGVGTDTQYF,TGTGCCAGCAGCTTAGCTATACTACAGGGTGTTGGGACAGATACGCAGTATTTT
TRBJ2-3,-,-,TRBV12-3/TRBV12-4,CASSYLRDAQYF,TGTGCCAGCAGTTACTTGAGGGATGCGCAGTATTTT
TRBJ2-1,-,-,TRBV20-1,CSARDLRGGRGNEQFF,TGCAGTGCTAGAGATTTGAGGGGGGGTAGAGGGAATGAGCAGTTCTTC
TRBJ1-5,-,many,TRBV10-3,CAIRTANQPQHF,TGTGCCATACGGACAGCCAATCAGCCCCAGCATTTT
TRBJ2-4,-,-,TRBV7-9,CASSLGELQFSKNIQYF,TGTGCCAGCAGCTTAGGGGAATTACAGTTTTCCAAAAACATTCAGTACTTC
TRBJ1-5,TRBD1,-,TRBV20-1,CSASTGDGGNQPQHF,TGCAGTGCTAGTACAGGGGACGGAGGGAATCAGCCCCAGCATTTT
TRBJ2-1,-,few,TRBV7-2,CASSPGGAYNEQFF,TGTGCCAGCAGCCCTGGGGGGGCGTACAATGAGCAGTTCTTC
TRBJ1-6,-,-,TRBV6-5,CASSYRQQEGSPLHF,TGTGCCAGCAGTTACAGGCAACAGGAAGGGTCACCCCTCCACTTT
TRBJ2-1,-,-,TRBV7-8,CASSLQVANEQFF,TGTGCCAGCAGCCTTCAGGTGGCCAATGAGCAGTTCTTC
TRBJ2-1,TRBD2,-,TRBV10-3,CAVSEGSAGGPGEQFF,TGTGCCGTCAGTGAGGGTTCAGCGGGAGGGCCTGGTGAGCAGTTCTTC
TRBJ1-3,-,few,TRBV7-9,CASSLDFQGLSGNTIYF,TGTGCCAGCAGCTTAGATTTCCAGGGCCTCTCTGGAAACACCATATATTTT
TRBJ2-5,TRBD1,few,TRBV6-2/TRBV6-3,CASRMDRRQETQYF,TGTGCCAGCAGAATGGACAGGAGACAAGAGACCCAGTACTTC
TRBJ2-1,TRBD2,few,TRBV20-1,CSAFSSGLAGGQHYNEQFF,TGCAGTGCTTTTTCCTCGGGACTAGCGGGAGGGCAACACTACAATGAGCAGTTCTTC
TRBJ2-5,TRBD2,many,TRBV5-1,CASSLERAGVETQYF,TGCGCCAGCAGCTTGGAGCGGGCGGGGGTTGAGACCCAGTACTTC
TRBJ1-4,TRBD1,few,TRBV2,CASSEPGGPNEKLFF,TGTGCCAGCAGTGAGCCAGGGGGCCCTAATGAAAAACTGTTTTTT
TRBJ2-7,TRBD1,few,TRBV20-1,CSASAGTGNEQYF,TGCAGTGCTAGCGCCGGGACAGGGAACGAGCAGTACTTC
TRBJ2-7,-,few,TRBV3-1,CASSQGRTGVEQYF,TGTGCCAGCAGCCAAGGGCGGACCGGGGTCGAGCAGTACTTC
TRBJ2-3,-,-,TRBV9,CASSVKGNTDTQYF,TGTGCCAGCAGCGTAAAGGGTAATACAGATACGCAGTATTTT
TRBJ1-1,-,-,TRBV4-1,CASSQGARGTEAFF,TGCGCCAGCAGCCAAGGGGCTAGGGGGACTGAAGCTTTCTTT
TRBJ2-4,-,-,TRBV12-3/TRBV12-4,CASSFDATKNIQYF,TGTGCCAGCAGTTTTGATGCGACCAAAAACATTCAGTACTTC
TRBJ2-1,-,-,TRBV18,CASSPFSTVADNEQFF,TGTGCCAGCTCACCCTTTTCGACAGTGGCGGACAATGAGCAGTTCTTC
TRBJ1-2,-,few,TRBV6-5,CASRGRKGGYAF,TGTGCCAGCAGGGGGAGAAAAGGAGGCTACGCCTTC
TRBJ2-1,-,few,TRBV7-2,CASSQQGYEQFF,TGTGCCAGCAGCCAACAGGGCTATGAGCAGTTCTTC
TRBJ2-1,TRBD2,-,TRBV29-1,CSVEGGSGNEQFF,TGCAGCGTTGAAGGGGGTAGCGGGAATGAGCAGTTCTTC
TRBJ1-2,-,-,TRBV4-1,CASAPGELIGGYTF,TGCGCCAGCGCTCCCGGAGAGCTAATCGGGGGCTACACCTTC
TRBJ2-1,-,-,TRBV24-1,CATSDPGHKYNEQFF,TGTGCCACCAGTGACCCGGGACACAAGTACAATGAGCAGTTCTTC
TRBJ2-3,TRBD2,few,TRBV20-1,CSASRAGGPRTDTQYF,TGCAGTGCTAGTCGTGCGGGGGGTCCTCGCACAGATACGCAGTATTTT
TRBJ2-1,-,many,TRBV28,CASSPPSTGRNEQFF,TGTGCCAGCAGTCCTCCGTCGACAGGCAGGAATGAGCAGTTCTTC
TRBJ1-3,-,-,TRBV10-3,CAISAGPTAGNTIYF,TGTGCCATCAGTGCCGGGCCGACAGCTGGAAACACCATATATTTT
TRBJ1-4,-,-,TRBV21-1,CASSKVRDSSEKLFF,TGTGCCAGCAGCAAAGTAAGGGACTCTTCTGAAAAACTGTTTTTT
TRBJ2-1,TRBD2,-,TRBV24-1,CATSDAPGTNYNEQFF,TGTGCCACCAGTGATGCTCCCGGGACTAACTACAATGAGCAGTTCTTC
TRBJ2-7,TRBD2,-,TRBV20-1,CSARVLAGGTSYEQYF,TGCAGTGCTAGAGTACTAGCGGGAGGCACCTCCTACGAGCAGTACTTC
TRBJ1-4,TRBD1,-,TRBV4-1,CASSQAGQGGEKLFF,TGCGCCAGCAGCCAAGCGGGACAGGGGGGCGAAAAACTGTTTTTT
TRBJ2-3,-,few,TRBV4-3,CASSQESTDTQYF,TGCGCCAGCAGCCAAGAAAGTACAGATACGCAGTATTTT
TRBJ2-1,TRBD2,-,TRBV29-1,CSVEVSGSSYNEQFF,TGCAGCGTTGAGGTTAGCGGGAGCTCCTACAATGAGCAGTTCTTC
TRBJ2-1,-,-,TRBV20-1,CSASTRAGEQFF,TGCAGTGCTAGTACCAGGGCGGGTGAGCAGTTCTTC
TRBJ1-2,-,-,TRBV5-1,CASSLGQTGGYTF,TGCGCCAGCAGCCTAGGACAGACCGGGGGCTACACCTTC
TRBJ2-5,-,-,TRBV29-1,CSVAKGYQETQYF,TGCAGCGTCGCCAAGGGGTACCAAGAGACCCAGTACTTC
TRBJ2-7,TRBD2,-,TRBV28,CASSPPGLAGRSEQYF,TGTGCCAGCAGTCCTCCTGGACTAGCGGGCCGTTCCGAGCAGTACTTC
TRBJ1-2,-,few,TRBV7-2,CASSLALDGNYGYTF,TGTGCCAGCAGCTTAGCTCTAGACGGAAACTATGGCTACACCTTC
TRBJ2-5,TRBD2,-,TRBV7-3,CASSIPSGTLFF,TGTGCCAGCAGCATTCCTAGCGGGACCCTGTTCTTC
TRBJ2-5,-,few,TRBV12-3/TRBV12-4,CASSRMGGGETQYF,TGTGCCAGCAGTCGAATGGGGGGAGGCGAGACCCAGTACTTC
TRBJ2-3,TRBD1,-,TRBV20-1,CSAVRDRADTQYF,TGCAGTGCTGTCCGGGACAGGGCAGATACGCAGTATTTT
TRBJ2-5,TRBD1,many,TRBV3-1,CASSLNRGPPQYF,TGTGCCAGCAGCCTTAACAGGGGGCCGCCCCAGTACTTC